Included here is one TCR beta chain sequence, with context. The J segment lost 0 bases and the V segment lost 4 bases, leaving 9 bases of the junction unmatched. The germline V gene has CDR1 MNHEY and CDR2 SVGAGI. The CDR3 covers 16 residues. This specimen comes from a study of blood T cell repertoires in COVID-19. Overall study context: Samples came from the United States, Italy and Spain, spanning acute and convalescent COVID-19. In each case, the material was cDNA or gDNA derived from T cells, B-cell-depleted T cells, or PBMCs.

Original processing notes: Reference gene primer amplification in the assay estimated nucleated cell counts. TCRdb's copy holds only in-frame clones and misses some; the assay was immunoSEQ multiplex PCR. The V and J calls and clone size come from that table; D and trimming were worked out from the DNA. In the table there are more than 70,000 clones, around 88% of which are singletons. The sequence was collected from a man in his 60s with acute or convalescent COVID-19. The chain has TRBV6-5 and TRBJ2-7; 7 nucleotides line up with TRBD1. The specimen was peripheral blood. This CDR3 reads CASSSLPGQFSYEQYF. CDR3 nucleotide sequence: TGTGCCAGCAGTTCCCTGCCGGGACAGTTCTCCTACGAGCAGTACTTC.